This TCR beta chain was captured by sequencing in a study of blood T cell repertoires in COVID-19. There are 16 residues in the CDR3. CDR1 and CDR2 from the germline V gene are SGHNT and YYREEE (reference sequence). The ends lost 6 bases at V and 8 bases at J; junction bases unmatched: 15. As processed by the authors: Reference gene primer amplification gave estimated nucleated cell counts. TCRdb keeps only in-frame clones here, not all; method: immunoSEQ multiplex PCR. D and trimming come from the DNA, and the V and J calls and clone size come from that table. The table has roughly 250,000 clones, about 80% seen once.

The sequenced sample was peripheral blood. V usage is TRBV5-4 and J usage is TRBJ2-1; 9 positions match TRBD2. This receptor was taken from a woman of 80 years or more with acute or convalescent COVID-19. Here the CDR3 reads CASTPGGGGARDEQFF. The DNA for the CDR3 is TGTGCCAGCACCCCTGGAGGCGGGGGGGCAAGAGATGAGCAGTTCTTC.